Following are 3 T cell receptor beta chains from one sample sequenced in a study of T cell responses to AZD1222 COVID-19 vaccine. Sequencing used immunoSEQ multiplex PCR; TCRdb keeps in-frame clones, though not all of them. In the table there are over 95,000 clones, roughly 86% of which are singletons. Sample: peripheral blood, taken 28 days after the second AZD1222 dose. The receptor set was obtained from an adult who received the AZD1222 COVID-19 vaccine.

The table lists this clone with a count of one. Other DNA sequences in this sample translate to the same CDR3. The chain is built from TRBV28 and TRBJ2-7; 10 bases map to TRBD1. This CDR3 is built from 14 residues. V lost 5 bases and J lost 5; bases outside the gene matches: 6. CDR1 and CDR2 (germline): MDHEN, SYDVKM. Written as DNA, the CDR3 is TGTGCCAGCAGTCCCGGGACAGGGGTTAACGAGCAGTACTTC. This codes for CASSPGTGVNEQYF.

This chain joins TRBV5-1 and TRBJ2-2, with 11 bases matching TRBD1. The germline V gene encodes CDR1 SGHRS and CDR2 YFSETQ. V was clipped by 4 bases and J by 5 bases; unmatched bases: 7. The CDR3 extends over 16 amino acids. The CDR3 reads CASSPGGTGGTGELFF. The CDR3 DNA reads as TGCGCCAGCAGCCCGGGCGGGACAGGGGGAACCGGGGAGCTGTTTTTT.

The rearrangement uses TRBV3-1 (or the pseudogene TRBV3-2) and TRBJ1-6; D perhaps matches TRBD1 (5 bases). CDR1 and CDR2 from the germline V gene are LGHDT and YNNKEL (reference sequence). V was cut by 4 bases and J by 8 bases, with 15 bases left in between. This CDR3 has 15 amino acids. CDR3: CASSPMGGSYSPLHF. Here the CDR3 DNA reads TGTGCCAGCAGCCCGATGGGGGGAAGTTATTCACCCCTCCACTTT.